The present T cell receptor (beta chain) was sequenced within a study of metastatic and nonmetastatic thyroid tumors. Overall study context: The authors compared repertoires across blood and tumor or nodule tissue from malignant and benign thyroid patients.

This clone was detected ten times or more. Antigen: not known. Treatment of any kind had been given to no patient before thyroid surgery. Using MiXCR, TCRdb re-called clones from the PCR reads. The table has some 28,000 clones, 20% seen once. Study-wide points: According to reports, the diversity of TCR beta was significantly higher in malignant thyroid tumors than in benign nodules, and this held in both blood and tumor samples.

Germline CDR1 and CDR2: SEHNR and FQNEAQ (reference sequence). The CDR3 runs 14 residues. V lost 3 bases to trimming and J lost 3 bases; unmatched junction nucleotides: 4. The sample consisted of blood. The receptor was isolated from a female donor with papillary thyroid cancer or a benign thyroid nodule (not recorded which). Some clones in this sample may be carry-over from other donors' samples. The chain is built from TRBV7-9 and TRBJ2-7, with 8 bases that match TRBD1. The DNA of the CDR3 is TGTGCCAGCAGCTTGGTACAGGGGGGCTACGAGCAGTACTTC. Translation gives CASSLVQGGYEQYF.